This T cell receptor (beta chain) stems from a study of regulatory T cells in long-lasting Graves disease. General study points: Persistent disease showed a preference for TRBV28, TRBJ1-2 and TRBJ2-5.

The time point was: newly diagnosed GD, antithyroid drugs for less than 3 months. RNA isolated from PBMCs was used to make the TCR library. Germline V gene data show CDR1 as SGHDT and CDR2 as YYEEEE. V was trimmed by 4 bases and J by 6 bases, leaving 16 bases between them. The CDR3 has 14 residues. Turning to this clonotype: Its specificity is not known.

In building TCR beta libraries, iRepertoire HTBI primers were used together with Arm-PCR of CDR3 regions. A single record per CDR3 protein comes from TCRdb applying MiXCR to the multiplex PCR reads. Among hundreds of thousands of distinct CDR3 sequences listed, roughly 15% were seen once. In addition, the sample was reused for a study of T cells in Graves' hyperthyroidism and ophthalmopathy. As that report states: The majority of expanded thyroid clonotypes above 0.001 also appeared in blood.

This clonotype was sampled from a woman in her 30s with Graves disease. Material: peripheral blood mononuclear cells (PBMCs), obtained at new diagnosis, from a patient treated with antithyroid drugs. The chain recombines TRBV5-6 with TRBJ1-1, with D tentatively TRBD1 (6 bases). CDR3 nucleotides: TGTGCCAGCAGCAAGGGAGGAGGGGGGTCTGAAGCTTTCTTT. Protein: CASSKGGGGSEAFF.